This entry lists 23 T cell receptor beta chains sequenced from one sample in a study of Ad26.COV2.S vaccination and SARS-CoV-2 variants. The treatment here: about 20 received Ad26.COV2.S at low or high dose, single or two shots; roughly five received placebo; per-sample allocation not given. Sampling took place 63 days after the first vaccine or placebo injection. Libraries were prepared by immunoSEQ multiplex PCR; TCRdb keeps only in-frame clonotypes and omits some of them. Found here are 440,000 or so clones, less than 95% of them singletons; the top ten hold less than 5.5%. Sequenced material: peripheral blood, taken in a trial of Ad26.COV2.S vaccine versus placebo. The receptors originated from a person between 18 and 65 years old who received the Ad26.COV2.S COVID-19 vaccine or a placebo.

This CDR3 is CASSTRLVSGELFF. CDR3 sequence (DNA): TGTGCCAGCAGCACCCGATTAGTTAGCGGGGAGCTGTTTTTT. The gene calls are TRBV6-4 and TRBJ2-2; D unclear. CDR1 is MRHNA, CDR2 SNTAGT, per germline. The length of the CDR3 is 14 residues. Deletions cut 6 bases from V and 7 bases from J, with 15 bases between.

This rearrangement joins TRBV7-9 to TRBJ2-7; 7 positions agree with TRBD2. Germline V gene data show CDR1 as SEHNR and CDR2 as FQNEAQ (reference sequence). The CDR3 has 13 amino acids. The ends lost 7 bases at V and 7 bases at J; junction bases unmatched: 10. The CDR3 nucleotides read TGTGCCAGCACCCTCCGTGGGAGGGATGAGCAGTACTTC. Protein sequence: CASTLRGRDEQYF.

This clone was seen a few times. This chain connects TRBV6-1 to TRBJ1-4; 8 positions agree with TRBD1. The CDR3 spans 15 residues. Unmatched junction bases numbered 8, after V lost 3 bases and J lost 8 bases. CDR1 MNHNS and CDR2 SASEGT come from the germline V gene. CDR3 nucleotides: TGTGCCAGCAGTGACCTGACAGGGGCGAGGGAAAAACTGTTTTTT. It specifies CASSDLTGAREKLFF.

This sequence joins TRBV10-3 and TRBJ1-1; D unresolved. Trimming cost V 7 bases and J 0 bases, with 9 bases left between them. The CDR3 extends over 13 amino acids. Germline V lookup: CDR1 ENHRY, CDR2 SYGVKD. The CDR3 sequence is CAIMGGVNTEAFF. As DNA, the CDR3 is TGTGCCATCATGGGAGGAGTGAACACTGAAGCTTTCTTT.

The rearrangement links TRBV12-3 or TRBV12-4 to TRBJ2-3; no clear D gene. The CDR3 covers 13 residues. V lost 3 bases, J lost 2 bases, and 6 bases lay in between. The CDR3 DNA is TGTGCCAGCAGTTTCGGGTCCACAGATACGCAGTATTTT. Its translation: CASSFGSTDTQYF.

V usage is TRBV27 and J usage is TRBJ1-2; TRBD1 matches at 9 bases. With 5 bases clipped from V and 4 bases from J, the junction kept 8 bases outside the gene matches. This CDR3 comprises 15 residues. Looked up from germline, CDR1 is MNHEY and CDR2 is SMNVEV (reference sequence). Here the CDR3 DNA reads TGTGCCAGCAGTCCAGACAGGGGGACAGGCTATGGCTACACCTTC. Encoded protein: CASSPDRGTGYGYTF.

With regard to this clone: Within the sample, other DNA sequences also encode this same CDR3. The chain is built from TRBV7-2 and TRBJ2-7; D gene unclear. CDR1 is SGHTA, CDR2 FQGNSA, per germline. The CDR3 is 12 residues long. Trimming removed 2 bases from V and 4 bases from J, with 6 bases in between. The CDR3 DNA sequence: TGTGCCAGCAGCTTAACCACTTACGAGCAGTACTTC. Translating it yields CASSLTTYEQYF.

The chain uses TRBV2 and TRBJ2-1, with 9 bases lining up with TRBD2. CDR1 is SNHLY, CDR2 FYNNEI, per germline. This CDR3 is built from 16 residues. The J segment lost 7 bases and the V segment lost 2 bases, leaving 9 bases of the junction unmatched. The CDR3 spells CASSEYNSGSRNEQFF. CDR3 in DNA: TGTGCCAGCAGTGAATATAATAGCGGGAGTAGAAATGAGCAGTTCTTC.

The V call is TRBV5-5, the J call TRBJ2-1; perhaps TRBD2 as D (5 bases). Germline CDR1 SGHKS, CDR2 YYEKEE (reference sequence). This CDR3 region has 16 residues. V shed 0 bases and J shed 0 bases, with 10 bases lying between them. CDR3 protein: CASSLGGFGSYNEQFF. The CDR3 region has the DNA TGTGCCAGCAGCTTGGGAGGGTTTGGCTCCTACAATGAGCAGTTCTTC.

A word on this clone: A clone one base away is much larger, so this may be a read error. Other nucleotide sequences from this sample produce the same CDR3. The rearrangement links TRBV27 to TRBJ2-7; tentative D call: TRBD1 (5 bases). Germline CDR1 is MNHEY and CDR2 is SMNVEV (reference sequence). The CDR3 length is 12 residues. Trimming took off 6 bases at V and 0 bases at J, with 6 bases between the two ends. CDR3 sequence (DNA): TGTGCCAGCAGGGGGCTCTCCTACGAGCAGTACTTC. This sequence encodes CASRGLSYEQYF.

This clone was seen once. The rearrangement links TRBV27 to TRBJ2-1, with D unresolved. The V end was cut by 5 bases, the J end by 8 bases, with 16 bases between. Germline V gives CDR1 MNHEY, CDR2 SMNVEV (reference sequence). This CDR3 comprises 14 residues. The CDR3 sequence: CASSLHVVADEQFF. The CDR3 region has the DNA TGTGCCAGCAGTCTCCACGTCGTAGCTGATGAGCAGTTCTTC.

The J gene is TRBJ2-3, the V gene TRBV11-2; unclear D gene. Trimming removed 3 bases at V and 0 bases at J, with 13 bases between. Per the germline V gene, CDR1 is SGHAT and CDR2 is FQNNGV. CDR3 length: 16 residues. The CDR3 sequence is CASSFRPFQSTDTQYF. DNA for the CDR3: TGTGCCAGCAGCTTCCGACCCTTCCAGAGCACAGATACGCAGTATTTT.

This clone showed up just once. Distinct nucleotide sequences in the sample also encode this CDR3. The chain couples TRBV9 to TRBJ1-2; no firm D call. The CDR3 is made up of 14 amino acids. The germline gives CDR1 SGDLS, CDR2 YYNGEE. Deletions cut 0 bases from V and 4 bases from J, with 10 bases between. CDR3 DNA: TGTGCCAGCAGCGTAGTGGGCGGCCCCTATGGCTACACCTTC. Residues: CASSVVGGPYGYTF.

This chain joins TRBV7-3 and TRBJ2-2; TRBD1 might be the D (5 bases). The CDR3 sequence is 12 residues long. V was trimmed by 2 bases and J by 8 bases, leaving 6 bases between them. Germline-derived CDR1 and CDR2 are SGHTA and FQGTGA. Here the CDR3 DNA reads TGTGCCAGCAGCTTAGCAGGGGGGGAGCTGTTTTTT. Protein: CASSLAGGELFF.

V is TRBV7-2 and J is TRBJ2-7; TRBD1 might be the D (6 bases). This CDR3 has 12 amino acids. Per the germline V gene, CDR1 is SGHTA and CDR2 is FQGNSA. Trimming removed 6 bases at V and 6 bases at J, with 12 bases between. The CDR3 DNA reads TGTGCCAGCAGGGTCGGACAGAGCGAGCAGTACTTC. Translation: CASRVGQSEQYF.

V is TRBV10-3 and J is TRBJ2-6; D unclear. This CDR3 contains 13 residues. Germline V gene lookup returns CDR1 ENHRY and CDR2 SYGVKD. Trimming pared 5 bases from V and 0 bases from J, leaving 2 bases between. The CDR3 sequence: CAISLSGANVLTF. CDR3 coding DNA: TGTGCCATCAGTCTCTCTGGGGCCAACGTCCTGACTTTC.

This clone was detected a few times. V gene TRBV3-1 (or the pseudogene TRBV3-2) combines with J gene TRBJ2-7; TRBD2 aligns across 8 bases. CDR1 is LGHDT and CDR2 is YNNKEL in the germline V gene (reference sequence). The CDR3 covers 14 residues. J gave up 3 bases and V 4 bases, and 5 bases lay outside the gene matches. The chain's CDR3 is CASSPGAGVYEQYF. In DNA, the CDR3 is TGTGCCAGCAGCCCTGGAGCGGGGGTCTACGAGCAGTACTTC.

The CDR3 nucleotides are TGTGCCAGCAGTCCTATCACTACCTACGAGCAGTACTTC. This sequence encodes CASSPITTYEQYF. J is TRBJ2-7 and V is TRBV27; D gene uncertain. The CDR3 has 13 residues. Trimming removed 5 bases at V and 2 bases at J, with 10 bases between. Germline loops: CDR1 MNHEY, CDR2 SMNVEV (reference sequence).

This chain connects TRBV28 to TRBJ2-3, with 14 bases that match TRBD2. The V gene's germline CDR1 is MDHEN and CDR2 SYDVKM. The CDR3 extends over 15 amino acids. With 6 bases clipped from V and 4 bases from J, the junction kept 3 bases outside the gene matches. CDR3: CASSPGLAGADTQYF. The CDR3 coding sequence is TGTGCCAGCAGCCCGGGACTAGCGGGAGCAGATACGCAGTATTTT.

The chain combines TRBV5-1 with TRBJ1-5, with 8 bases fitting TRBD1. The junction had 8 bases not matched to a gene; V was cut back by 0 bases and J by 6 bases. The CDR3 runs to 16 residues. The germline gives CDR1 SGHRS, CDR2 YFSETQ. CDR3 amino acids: CASSLEGTGIGQPQHF. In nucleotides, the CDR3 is TGCGCCAGCAGCTTGGAGGGGACAGGTATTGGTCAGCCCCAGCATTTT.

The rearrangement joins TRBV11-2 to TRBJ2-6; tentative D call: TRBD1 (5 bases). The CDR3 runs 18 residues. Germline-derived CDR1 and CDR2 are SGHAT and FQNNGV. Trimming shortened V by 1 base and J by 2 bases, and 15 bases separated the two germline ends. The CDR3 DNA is TGTGCCAGCAGCTTAGGTTCAGGGATCTCGGCTGGGGCCAACGTCCTGACTTTC. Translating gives CASSLGSGISAGANVLTF. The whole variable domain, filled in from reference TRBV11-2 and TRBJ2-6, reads EAGVAQSPRYKIIEKRQSVAFWCNPISGHATLYWYQQILGQGPKLLIQFQNNGVVDDSQLPKDRFSAERLKGVDSTLKIQPAKLEDSAVYLCASSLGSGISAGANVLTFGAGSRLTVL.

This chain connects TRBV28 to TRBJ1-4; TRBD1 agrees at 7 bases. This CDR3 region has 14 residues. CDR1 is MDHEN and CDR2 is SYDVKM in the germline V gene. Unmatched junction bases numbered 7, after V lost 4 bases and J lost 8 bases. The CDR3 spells CASSSTGVGEKLFF. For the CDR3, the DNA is TGTGCCAGCAGTTCCACAGGGGTCGGCGAAAAACTGTTTTTT.

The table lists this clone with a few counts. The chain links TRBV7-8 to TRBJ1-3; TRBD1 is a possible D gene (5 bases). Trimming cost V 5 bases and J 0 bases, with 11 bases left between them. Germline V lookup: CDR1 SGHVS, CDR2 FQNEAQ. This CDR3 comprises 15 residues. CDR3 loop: CASSRDGRSGNTIYF. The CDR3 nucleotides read TGTGCCAGCAGCAGGGACGGTCGCTCTGGAAACACCATATATTTT.